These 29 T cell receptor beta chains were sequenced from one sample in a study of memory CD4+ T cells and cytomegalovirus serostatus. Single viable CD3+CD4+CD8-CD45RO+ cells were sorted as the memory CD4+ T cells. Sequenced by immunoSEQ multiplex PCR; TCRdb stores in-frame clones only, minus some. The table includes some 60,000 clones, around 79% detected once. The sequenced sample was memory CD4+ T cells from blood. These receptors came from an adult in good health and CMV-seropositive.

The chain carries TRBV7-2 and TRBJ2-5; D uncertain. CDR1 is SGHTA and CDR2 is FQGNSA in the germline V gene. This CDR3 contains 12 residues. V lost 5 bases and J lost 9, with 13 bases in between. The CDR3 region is CASSLDLAAQYF. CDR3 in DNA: TGTGCCAGCAGCCTCGACCTGGCGGCCCAGTACTTC.

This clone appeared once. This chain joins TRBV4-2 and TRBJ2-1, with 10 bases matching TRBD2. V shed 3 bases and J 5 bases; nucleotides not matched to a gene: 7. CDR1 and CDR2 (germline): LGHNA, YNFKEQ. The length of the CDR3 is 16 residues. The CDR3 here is CASSQEAGGVHNEQFF. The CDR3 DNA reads TGTGCCAGCAGCCAGGAAGCGGGAGGGGTCCACAATGAGCAGTTCTTC.

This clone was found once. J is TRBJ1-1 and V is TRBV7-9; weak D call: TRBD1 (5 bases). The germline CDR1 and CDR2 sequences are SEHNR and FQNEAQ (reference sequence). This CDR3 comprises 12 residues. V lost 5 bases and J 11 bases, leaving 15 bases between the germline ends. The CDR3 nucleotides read TGTGCCAGCAGCCTCGCCGGGGCAGGGGCTTTCTTT. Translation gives CASSLAGAGAFF.

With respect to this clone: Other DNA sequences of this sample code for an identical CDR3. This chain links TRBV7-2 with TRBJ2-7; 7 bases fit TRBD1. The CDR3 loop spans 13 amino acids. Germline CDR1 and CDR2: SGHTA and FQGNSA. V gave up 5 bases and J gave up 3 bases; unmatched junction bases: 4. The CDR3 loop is CASSPTGFYEQYV. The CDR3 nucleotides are TGTGCCAGCAGCCCGACAGGGTTCTACGAGCAGTACGTC.

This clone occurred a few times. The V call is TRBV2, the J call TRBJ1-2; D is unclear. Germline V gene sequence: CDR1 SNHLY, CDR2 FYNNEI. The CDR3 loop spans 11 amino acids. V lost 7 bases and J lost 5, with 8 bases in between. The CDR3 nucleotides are TGTGCCAGCACAACCCTTTATGGCTACACCTTC. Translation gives CASTTLYGYTF. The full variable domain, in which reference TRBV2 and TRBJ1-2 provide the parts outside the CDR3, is EPEVTQTPSHQVTQMGQEVILRCVPISNHLYFYWYRQILGQKVEFLVSFYNNEISEKSEIFDDQFSVERPDGSNFTLKIRSTKLEDSAMYFCASTTLYGYTFGSGTRLTVV.

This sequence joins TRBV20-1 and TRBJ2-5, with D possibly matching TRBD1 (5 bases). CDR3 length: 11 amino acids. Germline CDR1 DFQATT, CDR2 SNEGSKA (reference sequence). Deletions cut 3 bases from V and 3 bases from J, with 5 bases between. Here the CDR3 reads CSASREETQYF. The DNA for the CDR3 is TGCAGTGCTAGCAGGGAAGAGACCCAGTACTTC.

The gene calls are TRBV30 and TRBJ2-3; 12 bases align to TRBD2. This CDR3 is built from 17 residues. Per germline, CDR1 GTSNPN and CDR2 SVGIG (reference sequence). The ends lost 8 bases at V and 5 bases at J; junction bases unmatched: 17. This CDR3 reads CAGLLSPSGRALDTQYF. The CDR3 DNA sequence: TGTGCCGGGTTGCTCTCCCCTAGCGGGAGGGCCTTAGATACGCAGTATTTT.

CDR3 DNA sequence: TGTGCCAGCAGCACCCACGGGGGGGGCAATGAGCAGTTCTTC. It specifies CASSTHGGGNEQFF. The rearrangement joins TRBV7-2 to TRBJ2-1; 8 bases align to TRBD2. The V and J ends lost 5 bases and 6 bases, in that order; junction bases with no gene match: 6. CDR3 length: 14 amino acids. Germline V gives CDR1 SGHTA, CDR2 FQGNSA. Full variable domain (remainder filled in from reference TRBV7-2 and TRBJ2-1): GAGVSQSPSNKVTEKGKDVELRCDPISGHTALYWYRQSLGQGLEFLIYFQGNSAPDKSGLPSDRFSAERTGGSVSTLTIQRTQQEDSAVYLCASSTHGGGNEQFFGPGTRLTVL.

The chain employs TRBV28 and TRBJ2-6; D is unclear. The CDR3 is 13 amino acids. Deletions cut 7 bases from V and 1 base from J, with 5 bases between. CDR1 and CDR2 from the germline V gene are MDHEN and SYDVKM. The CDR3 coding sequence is TGTGCCAGCACACTATCTGGGGCCAACGTCCTGACTTTC. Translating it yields CASTLSGANVLTF.

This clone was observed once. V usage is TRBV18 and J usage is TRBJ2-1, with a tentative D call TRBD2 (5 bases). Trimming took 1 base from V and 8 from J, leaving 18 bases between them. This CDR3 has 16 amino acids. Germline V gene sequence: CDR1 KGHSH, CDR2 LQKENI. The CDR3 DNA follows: TGTGCCAGCTCACCACTGCCCGGGAATAATAGGGATGAGCAGTTCTTC. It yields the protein CASSPLPGNNRDEQFF.

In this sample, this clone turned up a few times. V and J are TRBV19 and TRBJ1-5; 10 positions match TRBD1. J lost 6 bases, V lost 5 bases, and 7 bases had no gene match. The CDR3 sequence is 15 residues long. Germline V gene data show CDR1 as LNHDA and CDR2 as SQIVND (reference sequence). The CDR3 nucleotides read TGTGCCAGTAGTCCGCAGACAGGGGGCGGTCAGCCCCAGCATTTT. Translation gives CASSPQTGGGQPQHF.

The CDR3 nucleotides are TGTGCCAGCTCACCAGACGAGCTGAATGAGCAGTTCTTC. Translated, it gives CASSPDELNEQFF. The J gene is TRBJ2-1, the V gene TRBV18, with D unclear. Germline values: CDR1 KGHSH, CDR2 LQKENI. V was trimmed by 2 bases and J by 7 bases, leaving 9 bases between them. This CDR3 has 13 residues.

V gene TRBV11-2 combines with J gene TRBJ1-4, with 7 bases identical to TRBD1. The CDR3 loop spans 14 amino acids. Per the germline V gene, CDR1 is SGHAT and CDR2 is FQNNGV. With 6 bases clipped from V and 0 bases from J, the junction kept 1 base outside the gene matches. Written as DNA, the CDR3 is TGTGCCAGCAGTCAGGGGGCAACTAATGAAAAACTGTTTTTT. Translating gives CASSQGATNEKLFF.

The CDR3 DNA is TGTGCCAGCACCTTCCGTAGCGGAGGGCACAATGAGCAGTTCTTC. It encodes CASTFRSGGHNEQFF. The rearrangement links TRBV28 to TRBJ2-1, with D possibly matching TRBD2 (6 bases). Deletions cut 7 bases from V and 5 bases from J, with 18 bases between. This CDR3 spans 15 amino acids. The germline CDR1 and CDR2 sequences are MDHEN and SYDVKM.

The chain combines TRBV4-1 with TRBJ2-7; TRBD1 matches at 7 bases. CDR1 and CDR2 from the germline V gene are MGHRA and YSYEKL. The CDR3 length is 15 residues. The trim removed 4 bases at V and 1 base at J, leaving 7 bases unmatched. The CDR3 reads CASSLSDRVSYEQYF. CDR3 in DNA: TGCGCCAGCAGCCTCAGCGACAGGGTGTCCTACGAGCAGTACTTC.

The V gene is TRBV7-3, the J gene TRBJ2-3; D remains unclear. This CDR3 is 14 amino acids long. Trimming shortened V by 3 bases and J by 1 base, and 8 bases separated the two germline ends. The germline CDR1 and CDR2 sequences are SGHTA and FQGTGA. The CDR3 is CASSFLPRTDTQYF. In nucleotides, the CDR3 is TGTGCCAGCAGCTTTTTACCTCGCACAGATACGCAGTATTTT.

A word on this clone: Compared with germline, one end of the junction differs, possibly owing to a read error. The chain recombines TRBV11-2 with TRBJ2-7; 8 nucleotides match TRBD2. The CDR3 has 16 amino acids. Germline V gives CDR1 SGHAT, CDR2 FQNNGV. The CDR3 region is CASTLGVAGNSYEQYF. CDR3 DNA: TGTGCCAGCACCTTAGGGGTAGCGGGAAACTCCTACGAGCAGTACTTC.

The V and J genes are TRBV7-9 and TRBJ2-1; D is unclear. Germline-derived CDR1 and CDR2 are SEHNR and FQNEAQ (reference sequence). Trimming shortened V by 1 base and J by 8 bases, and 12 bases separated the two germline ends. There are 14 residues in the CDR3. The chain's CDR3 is CASSLVAQHDEQFF. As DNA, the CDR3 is TGTGCCAGCAGCTTAGTTGCCCAGCACGATGAGCAGTTCTTC. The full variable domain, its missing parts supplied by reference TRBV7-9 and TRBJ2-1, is DTGVSQNPRHKITKRGQNVTFRCDPISEHNRLYWYRQTLGQGPEFLTYFQNEAQLEKSRLLSDRFSAERPKGSFSTLEIQRTEQGDSAMYLCASSLVAQHDEQFFGPGTRLTVL.

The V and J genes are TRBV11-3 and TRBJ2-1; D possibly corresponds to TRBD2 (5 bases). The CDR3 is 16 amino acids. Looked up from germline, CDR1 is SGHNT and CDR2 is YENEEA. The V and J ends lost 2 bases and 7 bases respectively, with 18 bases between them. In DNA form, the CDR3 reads TGTGCCAGCAGCTTAAGCCTGAGGTCGGGGTCTAATGAGCAGTTCTTC. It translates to CASSLSLRSGSNEQFF.

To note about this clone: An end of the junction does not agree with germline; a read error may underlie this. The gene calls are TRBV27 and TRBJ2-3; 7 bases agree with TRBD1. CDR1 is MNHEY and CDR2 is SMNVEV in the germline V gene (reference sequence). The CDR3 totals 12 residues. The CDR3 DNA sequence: TGTGCCAGCAGTCGGGACAGCAACCTCCGGCATTTT. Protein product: CASSRDSNLRHF.

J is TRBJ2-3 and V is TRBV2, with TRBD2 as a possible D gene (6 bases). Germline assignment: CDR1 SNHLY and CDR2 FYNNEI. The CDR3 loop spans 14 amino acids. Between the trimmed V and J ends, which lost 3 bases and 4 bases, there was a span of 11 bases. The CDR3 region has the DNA TGTGCCAGCAGTGACTTAGGAGGGGCAGATACGCAGTATTTT. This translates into CASSDLGGADTQYF.

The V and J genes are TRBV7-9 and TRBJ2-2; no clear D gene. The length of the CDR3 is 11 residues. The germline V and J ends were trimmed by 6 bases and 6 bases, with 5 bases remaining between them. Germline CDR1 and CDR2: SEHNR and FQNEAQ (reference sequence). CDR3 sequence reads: CASRGSGELFF. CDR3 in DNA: TGTGCCAGCAGAGGGTCCGGGGAGCTGTTTTTT.

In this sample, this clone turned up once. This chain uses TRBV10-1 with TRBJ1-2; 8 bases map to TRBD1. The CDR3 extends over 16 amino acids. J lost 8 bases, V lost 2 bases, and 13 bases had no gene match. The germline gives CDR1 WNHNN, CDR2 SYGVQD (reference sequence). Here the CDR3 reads CASSEIVYRGGSGYTF. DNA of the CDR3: TGCGCCAGCAGTGAGATTGTCTACAGGGGGGGATCCGGCTACACCTTC.

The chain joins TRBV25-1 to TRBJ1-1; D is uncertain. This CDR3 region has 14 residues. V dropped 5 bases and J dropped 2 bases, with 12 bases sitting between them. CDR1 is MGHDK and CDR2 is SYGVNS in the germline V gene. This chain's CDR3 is CASSLGRINTEAFF. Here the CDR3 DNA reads TGTGCCAGCAGTCTCGGCAGGATCAACACTGAAGCTTTCTTT.

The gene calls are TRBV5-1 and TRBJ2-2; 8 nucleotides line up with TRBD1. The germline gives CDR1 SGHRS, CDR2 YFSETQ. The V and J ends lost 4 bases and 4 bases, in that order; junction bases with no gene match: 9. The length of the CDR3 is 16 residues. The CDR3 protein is CASSPQGARGTGELFF. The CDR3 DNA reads TGCGCCAGCAGCCCGCAGGGGGCTAGGGGCACCGGGGAGCTGTTTTTT.

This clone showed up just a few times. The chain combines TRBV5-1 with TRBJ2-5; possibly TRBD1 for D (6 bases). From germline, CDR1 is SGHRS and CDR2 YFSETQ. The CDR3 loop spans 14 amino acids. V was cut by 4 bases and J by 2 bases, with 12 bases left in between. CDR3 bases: TGCGCCAGCAGCCTACAGGGTCGGCAAGAGACCCAGTACTTC. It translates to CASSLQGRQETQYF. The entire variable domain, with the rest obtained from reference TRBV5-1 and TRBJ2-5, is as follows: KAGVTQTPRYLIKTRGQQVTLSCSPISGHRSVSWYQQTPGQGLQFLFEYFSETQRNKGNFPGRFSGRQFSNSRSEMNVSTLELGDSALYLCASSLQGRQETQYFGPGTRLLVL.

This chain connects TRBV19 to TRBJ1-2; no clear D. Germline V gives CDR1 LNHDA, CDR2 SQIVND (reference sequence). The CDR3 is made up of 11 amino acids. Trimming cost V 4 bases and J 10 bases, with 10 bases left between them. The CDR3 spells CASSTPVTYTF. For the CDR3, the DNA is TGTGCCAGTAGTACTCCCGTTACCTACACCTTC.

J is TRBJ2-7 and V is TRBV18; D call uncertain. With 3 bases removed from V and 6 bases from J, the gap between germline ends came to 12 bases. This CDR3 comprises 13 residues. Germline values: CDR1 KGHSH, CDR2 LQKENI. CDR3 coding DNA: TGTGCCAGCTCACCGATAGGTGTTAGCGAGCAGTACTTC. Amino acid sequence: CASSPIGVSEQYF.

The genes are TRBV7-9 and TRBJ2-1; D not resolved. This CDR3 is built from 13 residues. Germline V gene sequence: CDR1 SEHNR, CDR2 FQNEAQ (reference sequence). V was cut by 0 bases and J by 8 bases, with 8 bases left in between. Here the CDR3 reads CASSLAINDEQFF. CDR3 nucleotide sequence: TGTGCCAGCAGCTTAGCGATAAACGATGAGCAGTTCTTC.